The present T cell receptor beta chain was sequenced within a study of T cells after yellow fever vaccination. Study background: Preparing low-cell-number fractions relied on SMART-Seq v4 Ultra Low Input.

The CDR3 is made up of 13 amino acids. Between the trimmed V and J ends, which lost 9 bases and 8 bases, there was a span of 16 bases. Germline values: CDR1 ENHRY, CDR2 SYGVKD. TCR cDNA, made by 5'RACE template switching, carried an added universal primer site and UMIs. MiXCR was run by TCRdb on the 5' RACE reads, yielding one entry per CDR3 protein. The sample contains 350,000 to 450,000 distinct CDR3 sequences, 15% to 20% of which appear only once. The specimen was PBMCs, collected before the yellow fever booster vaccination. The chain has TRBV10-3 and TRBJ1-4, with D unresolved. This receptor was identified in a young man who received the YFV17D yellow fever vaccine. The CDR3 loop reads CAIRGLDGEKLFF. CDR3 sequence (DNA): TGTGCCATTAGAGGGCTGGACGGGGAAAAACTGTTTTTT.